Below are 5 T cell receptor beta chains sequenced from a single sample in a study of shared clonotypes between healthy human individuals (dated by TCRdb to about 2020). CD8 naive samples consisted of CD45RO-negative cells that were positively selected for CCR7, yielding a CD45RA+CCR7+ population without TemRA cells. Library construction relied on the immunoSEQ multiplex PCR assay. TCRdb took over this immuneACCESS table, retaining in-frame rearrangements with V and J assigned. Such tables are incomplete; in checked studies, under half of the missing clones stem from an unresolved V gene, and the remainder is unexplained. Across this sample there are millions of clones, with approximately 95% seen only once. The top ten constitute around 1.1% of the sample. The sample taken for sequencing was naive CD8+ T cells sorted from blood. The cell subset or site label for this specimen denotes: CD45RA+CCR7+. These receptors were taken from a man younger than 30 in good health.

About this clone itself: The sample has other DNA sequences that encode this CDR3 too. The gene calls are TRBV9 and TRBJ1-1, with unresolved D. The CDR3 sequence is 12 residues long. The V and J ends lost 0 bases and 8 bases respectively, with 8 bases between them. Germline CDR1 is SGDLS and CDR2 is YYNGEE. The CDR3 is CASSVAGTEAFF. CDR3 DNA sequence: TGTGCCAGCAGCGTAGCTGGCACGGAAGCTTTCTTT.

The V call is TRBV6-1, the J call TRBJ1-1; possible D gene TRBD1, 6 bases. V lost 2 bases and J lost 4, with 17 bases in between. The CDR3 has 16 amino acids. CDR1 is MNHNS, CDR2 SASEGT, per germline. The CDR3 loop reads CASSEITGWGSTEAFF. The CDR3 DNA sequence: TGTGCCAGCAGTGAAATAACAGGGTGGGGCAGCACTGAAGCTTTCTTT.

Points on this clone: The same CDR3 is also encoded by other DNA sequences in this sample. V and J are TRBV7-9 and TRBJ2-5; 7 bases are shared with TRBD1. The J segment lost 3 bases and the V segment lost 1 base, leaving 2 bases of the junction unmatched. Germline V gene lookup returns CDR1 SEHNR and CDR2 FQNEAQ (reference sequence). This CDR3 spans 14 amino acids. The CDR3 nucleotides are TGTGCCAGCAGCTTAGGAACAGGGGAAGAGACCCAGTACTTC. This gives the protein CASSLGTGEETQYF.

This clone was recorded only once. The J gene is TRBJ2-1, the V gene TRBV5-6; D might be TRBD2 (6 bases). Germline V gene sequence: CDR1 SGHDT, CDR2 YYEEEE. V lost 2 bases and J lost 4, with 13 bases in between. The CDR3 extends over 15 amino acids. Here the CDR3 DNA reads TGTGCCAGCAGCTTTTGGTTAGCGGAGTACAATGAGCAGTTCTTC. Encoded protein: CASSFWLAEYNEQFF.

The V gene is TRBV4-3, the J gene TRBJ2-7; D remains unclear. This CDR3 region has 15 residues. Germline-derived CDR1 and CDR2 are LGHNA and YSLEER. The germline V and J ends were trimmed by 0 bases and 1 base, with 10 bases remaining between them. CDR3 protein: CASSQERHPSYEQYF. The CDR3 coding sequence is TGCGCCAGCAGCCAAGAAAGGCATCCGTCCTACGAGCAGTACTTC.